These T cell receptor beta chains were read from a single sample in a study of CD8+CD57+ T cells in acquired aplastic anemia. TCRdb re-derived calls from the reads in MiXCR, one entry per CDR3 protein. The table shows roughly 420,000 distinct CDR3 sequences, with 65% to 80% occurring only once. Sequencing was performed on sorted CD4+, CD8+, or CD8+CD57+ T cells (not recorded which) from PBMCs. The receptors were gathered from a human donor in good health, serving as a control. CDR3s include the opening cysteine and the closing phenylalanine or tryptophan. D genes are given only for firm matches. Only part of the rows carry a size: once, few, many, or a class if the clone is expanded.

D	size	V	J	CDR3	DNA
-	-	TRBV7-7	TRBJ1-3	CASSPRTHRNKTYF	TGTGCCAGCAGCCCCCGAACCCATAGAAACAAGACATATTTT
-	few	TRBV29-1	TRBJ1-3	CSVASSGNTIYF	TGCAGCGTTGCGTCATCGGGAAACACCATATATTTT
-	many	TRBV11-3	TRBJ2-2	CASSLNGGHGGELFF	TGTGCCAGCAGCTTAAACGGGGGCCATGGCGGGGAGCTGTTTTTT
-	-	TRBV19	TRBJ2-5	CASSILIEETQYF	TGTGCCAGTAGTATTCTGATAGAAGAGACCCAGTACTTC
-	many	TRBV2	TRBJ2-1	CAISRANEQFF	TGTGCCATTTCCAGGGCCAATGAGCAGTTCTTC
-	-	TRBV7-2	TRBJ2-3	CASSFNGEGTDYEYF	TGTGCCAGCAGCTTCAACGGGGAAGGGACGGATTACGAGTATTTT
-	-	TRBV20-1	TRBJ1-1	CSATGGFGTEAFF	TGCAGCGCAACAGGTGGCTTTGGCACCGAAGCTTTCTTT
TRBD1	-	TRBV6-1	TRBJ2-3	CASPMTGNTDTQYF	TGTGCCAGTCCAATGACAGGGAACACAGATACGCAGTATTTT
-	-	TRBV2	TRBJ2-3	CASSLALAYTHKHYF	TGTGCCAGCAGTTTGGCCCTTGCATATACACATAAGCATTACTTT
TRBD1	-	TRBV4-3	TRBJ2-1	CASSDSRGSNEQFF	TGCGCCAGCAGTGATTCCAGGGGGTCGAATGAGCAGTTCTTC
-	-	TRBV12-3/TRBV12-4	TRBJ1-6	CASSLQGFGSPLHF	TGTGCCAGCAGTTTACAGGGTTTCGGGTCACCCCTCCACTTT
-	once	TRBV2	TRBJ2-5	CASSLERWDGTKYF	TGTGCCAGCAGCTTAGAGCGGTGGGATGGGACCAAGTACTTC
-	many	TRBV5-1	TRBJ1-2	CASSARSDYGYTF	TGCGCCAGCAGCGCTAGGTCGGACTATGGCTACACCTTC
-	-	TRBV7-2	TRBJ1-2	CASSIVRPNYDHCYTF	TGTGCCAGCAGCATAGTAAGGCCCAACTACGACCATTGCTACACCTTC
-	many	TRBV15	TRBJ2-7	CATSRGGRQGINEQYF	TGTGCCACCAGCAGAGGGGGCCGTCAGGGGATCAACGAGCAGTACTTC
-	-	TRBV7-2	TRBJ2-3	CASSSTGTGATGAQYF	TGTGCCAGCAGCTCAACCGGGACCGGGGCTACCGGGGCGCAGTATTTT
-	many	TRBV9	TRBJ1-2	CASSVRDINYGYTF	TGTGCCAGCAGCGTTCGGGACATTAACTATGGCTACACCTTC
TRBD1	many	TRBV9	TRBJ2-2	CASSVAGTGSAGTGELFF	TGTGCCAGCAGCGTAGCCGGGACAGGGAGCGCGGGCACCGGGGAGCTGTTTTTT
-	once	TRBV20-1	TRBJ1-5	CSAQERGMPQHF	TGCAGTGCTCAGGAACGTGGGATGCCCCAGCATTTT
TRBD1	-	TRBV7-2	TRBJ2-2	CASSSSQGLGELFF	TGTGCCAGCAGCTCGTCACAGGGGTTGGGGGAGCTGTTTTTT
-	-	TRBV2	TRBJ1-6	CASTTGRHNSPLHF	TGTGCCAGCACCACAGGACGGCATAATTCACCCCTCCACTTT
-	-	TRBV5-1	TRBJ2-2	CASSWTDLNTGALLF	TGCGCCAGCAGCTGGACAGACCTGAACACCGGGGCCCTGCTTTTT
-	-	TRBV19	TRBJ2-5	CASSNLPRETQYF	TGTGCCAGTAGTAATCTACCCCGGGAGACCCAGTACTTC
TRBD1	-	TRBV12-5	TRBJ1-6	CASGLRTGSNSPLHF	TGTGCCAGTGGTCTGAGGACAGGGAGTAATTCACCCCTCCACTTT
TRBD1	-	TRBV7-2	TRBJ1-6	CASSPDRELHF	TGTGCCAGCAGCCCAGACAGGGAGCTCCACTTT
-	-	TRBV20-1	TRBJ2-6	CSARDESSYDVLTF	TGCAGTGCTAGAGATGAGAGTTCGTATGACGTCCTGACTTTC
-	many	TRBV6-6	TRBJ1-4	CASSYAPNEKLFF	TGTGCCAGCAGTTACGCCCCTAATGAAAAACTGTTTTTT
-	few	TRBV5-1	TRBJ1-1	CTSSLGGGTEAFF	TGCACCAGCAGCTTGGGGGGGGGCACTGAAGCTTTCTTT
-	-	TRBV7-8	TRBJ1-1	CASTIDTLNTAAFF	TGTGCCAGCACCATAGACACATTGAACACTGCAGCTTTCTTT
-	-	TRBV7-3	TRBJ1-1	CASSPVWAENTDAFF	TGTGCCAGCAGCCCCGTTTGGGCCGAGAACACTGATGCTTTCTTT
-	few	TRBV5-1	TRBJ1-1	CASSLWTNTEAFF	TGCGCCAGCAGCTTGTGGACAAACACTGAAGCTTTCTTT
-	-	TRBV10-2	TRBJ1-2	CASSTRPSGGRGYGYTF	TGCGCCAGCAGTACAAGGCCTAGCGGGGGGCGCGGCTATGGCTACACCTTC
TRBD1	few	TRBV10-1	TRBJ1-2	CASNSPGQGAYGYTF	TGCGCCAGCAATTCTCCGGGACAGGGGGCATATGGCTACACCTTC
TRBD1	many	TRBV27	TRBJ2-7	CASSFGQGEVDEQYF	TGTGCCAGCAGCTTCGGACAGGGGGAGGTCGACGAGCAGTACTTC
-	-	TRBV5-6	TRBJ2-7	CASSSRGPSYEQYF	TGTGCCAGCAGCTCCCGGGGACCGTCCTACGAGCAGTACTTC
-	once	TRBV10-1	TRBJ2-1	CASSLFDSQFF	TGCGCCAGCAGTTTGTTCGATAGCCAGTTCTTC
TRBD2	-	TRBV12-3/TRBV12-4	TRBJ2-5	CASSRASGRVETQYF	TGTGCCAGCAGTCGAGCTAGCGGGAGGGTTGAGACCCAGTACTTC
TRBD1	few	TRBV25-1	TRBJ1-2	CASSLDRGDGYTF	TGTGCCAGCAGTCTCGACAGGGGAGATGGCTACACCTTC
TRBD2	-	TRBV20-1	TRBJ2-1	CSADGPSGGAGNEQFF	TGCAGTGCTGACGGGCCTAGCGGGGGGGCCGGAAATGAGCAGTTCTTC
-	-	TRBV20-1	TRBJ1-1	CSANTISIGTEAFF	TGCAGTGCTAATACTATCAGCATTGGAACTGAAGCTTTCTTT